The following is a T cell receptor beta chain sequence with its context. Antigen: not known. MiXCR, applied by TCRdb to the 5' RACE reads, yields one record per CDR3 protein. This table has hundreds of thousands of distinct CDR3 sequences, approximately 22% appearing once. This specimen comes from a study of identical twins. Study-wide results and caveats: Cord blood's abundant beta clonotypes had fewer insertions, unlike memory repertoires.

V lost 4 bases and J lost 8, with 11 bases in between. The CDR3 is 12 residues long. CDR1 is SGHTA and CDR2 is FQGNSA in the germline V gene. These data also formed part of another study, on T cells expressing NK-cell markers. That source reports: Where several donors were concerned, these clonotypes also led the CD3+CD56-NKG2C+ fraction.

This chain connects TRBV7-2 to TRBJ1-1; D not certain. What was sequenced was PBMCs. This sequence was found in a woman in her late teens or twenties in good health. The CDR3, as DNA: TGTGCCAGCAGCTCTTACCTTTCCGAAGCTTTCTTT. It is translated as CASSSYLSEAFF.